This TCR beta chain was profiled in a study of post-analysis software for immune sequencing data. Study findings and constraints: Compared against controls, patients with multiple sclerosis displayed significantly lower normalized Chao1 diversity. In patients, TRBV5-6, TRBV5-1 and TRBV20-1 belonged to several TRBV segments found more frequently than in controls. Batch-mates among the samples co-clustered strongly by F measure.

With 3 bases clipped from V and 6 bases from J, the junction kept 7 bases outside the gene matches. In germline, CDR1 is MNHNS, CDR2 SASEGT. CDR3 size: 14 residues. cDNA libraries for TCR beta contained unique molecular identifiers. Each CDR3 protein gets one entry after TCRdb re-called the PCR reads with MiXCR. The profile shows 650,000 to 850,000 distinct CDR3 sequences, around 53% of them singletons. Details on this clonotype: Its antigen is still unknown.

The receptor comes from a girl aged 5-17 years with multiple sclerosis. Sequencing used blood. The rearrangement joins TRBV6-1 to TRBJ2-7, with 8 bases lining up with TRBD1. The DNA of the CDR3 is TGTGCCAGCAGTGAGACAGGGGCCGGAGGCGAGCAGTACTTC. Translated, it gives CASSETGAGGEQYF.